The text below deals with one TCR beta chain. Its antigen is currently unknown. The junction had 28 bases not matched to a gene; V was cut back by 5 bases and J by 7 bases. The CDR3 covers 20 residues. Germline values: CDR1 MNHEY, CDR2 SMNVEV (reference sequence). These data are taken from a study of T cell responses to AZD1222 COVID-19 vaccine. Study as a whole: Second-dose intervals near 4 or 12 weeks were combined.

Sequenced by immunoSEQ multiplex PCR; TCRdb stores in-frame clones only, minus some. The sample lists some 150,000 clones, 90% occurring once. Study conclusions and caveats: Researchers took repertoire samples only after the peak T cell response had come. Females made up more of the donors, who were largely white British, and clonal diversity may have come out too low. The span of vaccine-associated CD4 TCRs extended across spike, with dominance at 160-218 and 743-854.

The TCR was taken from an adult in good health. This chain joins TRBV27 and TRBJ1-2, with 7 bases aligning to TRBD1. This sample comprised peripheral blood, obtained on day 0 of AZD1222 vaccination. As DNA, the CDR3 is TGTGCCAGCAGTCTCCATTACGACAGGGCCCTCTATCCGGGTTTAGGTGGCTACACCTTC. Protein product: CASSLHYDRALYPGLGGYTF.